These 8 T cell receptor beta chains were all obtained from the same sample, sequenced in a study of PD-L1 blockade in urothelial cancer. Time point in this sample: peripheral blood 6 weeks after treatment start. Profiling relied on immunoSEQ multiplex PCR, and the TCRdb table lists in-frame clones only, not all of them. The profile shows about 76,000 clones, approximately 89% of them singletons. The sequenced sample was PBMCs, obtained around atezolizumab (anti-PD-L1) treatment. These receptors all come from a woman aged 80 or older with urothelial cancer.

The rearrangement uses TRBV28 and TRBJ2-7; weak D call: TRBD1 (6 bases). The germline gives CDR1 MDHEN, CDR2 SYDVKM. The CDR3 is 14 amino acids. V gave up 5 bases and J gave up 5 bases, with 16 bases separating them. CDR3 bases: TGTGCCAGCAGTCCCCCCACAGGGAGCCACGAGCAGTACTTC. The encoded protein is CASSPPTGSHEQYF.

The chain uses TRBV30 and TRBJ1-1; tentatively, D is TRBD1 (5 bases). V lost 3 bases and J 4 bases, leaving 18 bases between the germline ends. The CDR3 totals 15 residues. Germline loops: CDR1 GTSNPN, CDR2 SVGIG (reference sequence). The CDR3 bases are TGTGCCTGGAGCAGGACGCAGGGAGGAGGCACTGAAGCTTTCTTT. Residues: CAWSRTQGGGTEAFF.

This chain uses TRBV25-1 with TRBJ1-3, with D uncertain. CDR1 and CDR2 from the germline V gene are MGHDK and SYGVNS. This CDR3 has 14 amino acids. Trimming removed 2 bases from V and 1 base from J, with 6 bases in between. The CDR3: CASSERGSGNTIYF. CDR3 coding DNA: TGTGCCAGCAGTGAACGAGGATCTGGAAACACCATATATTTT.

This chain joins TRBV2 and TRBJ2-5; 9 bases are a match to TRBD2. The trim removed 2 bases at V and 2 bases at J, leaving 3 bases unmatched. Germline V gene data show CDR1 as SNHLY and CDR2 as FYNNEI. The CDR3 covers 15 residues. The CDR3 here is CASSEKRGVQETQYF. The CDR3, as DNA: TGTGCCAGCAGTGAAAAGCGGGGGGTACAAGAGACCCAGTACTTC.

V and J are TRBV6-5 and TRBJ2-1, with 8 bases aligning to TRBD2. CDR1 is MNHEY, CDR2 SVGAGI, per germline. This CDR3 is 15 amino acids long. Trimming took 7 bases from V and 4 from J; bases not matched to a gene: 9. The DNA of the CDR3 is TGTGCCAGCATGAGTGGCGGGGGGCTATACAATGAGCAGTTCTTC. It translates to CASMSGGGLYNEQFF.

J is TRBJ1-2 and V is TRBV10-2; 10 bases line up with TRBD1. The CDR3 length is 13 residues. J gave up 5 bases and V 5 bases, and 2 bases lay outside the gene matches. Germline CDR1 reads WSHSY; CDR2 reads SAAADI. The CDR3 sequence: CASSTGQGYGYTF. CDR3 DNA sequence: TGCGCCAGCAGTACGGGACAGGGGTATGGCTACACCTTC.

The table lists this clone with a few counts. The chain uses TRBV15 and TRBJ1-5; D unresolved. The CDR3 extends over 14 amino acids. In germline, CDR1 is LNHNV, CDR2 YYDKDF (reference sequence). V lost 3 bases and J 4 bases, leaving 10 bases between the germline ends. This CDR3 reads CATSRTAQNQPQHF. DNA of the CDR3: TGTGCCACCAGCAGGACTGCCCAAAATCAGCCCCAGCATTTT.

The chain is built from TRBV6-5 and TRBJ2-1, with TRBD2 matching over 7 bases. V lost 4 bases to trimming and J lost 5 bases; unmatched junction nucleotides: 5. The CDR3 is 14 residues long. Looked up from germline, CDR1 is MNHEY and CDR2 is SVGAGI. The CDR3 region has the DNA TGTGCCAGCAGTTCCCTGGGAGGGGACAATGAGCAGTTCTTC. The encoded protein is CASSSLGGDNEQFF.